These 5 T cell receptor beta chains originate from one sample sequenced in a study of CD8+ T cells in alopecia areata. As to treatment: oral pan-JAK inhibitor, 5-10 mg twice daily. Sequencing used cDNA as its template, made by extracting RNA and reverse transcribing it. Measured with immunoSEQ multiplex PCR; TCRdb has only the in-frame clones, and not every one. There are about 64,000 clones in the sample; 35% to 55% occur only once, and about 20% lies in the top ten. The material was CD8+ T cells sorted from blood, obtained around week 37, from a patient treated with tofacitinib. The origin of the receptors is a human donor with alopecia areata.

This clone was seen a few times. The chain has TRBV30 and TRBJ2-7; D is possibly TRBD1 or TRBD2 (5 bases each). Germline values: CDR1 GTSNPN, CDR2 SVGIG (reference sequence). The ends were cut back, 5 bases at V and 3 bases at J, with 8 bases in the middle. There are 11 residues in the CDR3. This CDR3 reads CAWGDVYEQYF. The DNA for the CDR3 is TGTGCCTGGGGGGACGTCTACGAGCAGTACTTC.

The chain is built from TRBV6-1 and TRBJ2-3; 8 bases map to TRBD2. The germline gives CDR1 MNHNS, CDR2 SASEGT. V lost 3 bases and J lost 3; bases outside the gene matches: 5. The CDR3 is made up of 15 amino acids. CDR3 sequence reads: CASSEERESTDTQYF. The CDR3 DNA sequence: TGTGCCAGCAGTGAGGAGCGGGAGAGTACAGATACGCAGTATTTT.

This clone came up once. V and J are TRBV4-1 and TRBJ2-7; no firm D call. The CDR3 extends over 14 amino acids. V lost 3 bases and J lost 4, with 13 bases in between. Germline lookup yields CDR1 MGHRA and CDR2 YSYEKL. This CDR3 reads CASSHSPGPYEQYF. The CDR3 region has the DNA TGCGCCAGCAGCCACTCTCCCGGGCCTTACGAGCAGTACTTC.

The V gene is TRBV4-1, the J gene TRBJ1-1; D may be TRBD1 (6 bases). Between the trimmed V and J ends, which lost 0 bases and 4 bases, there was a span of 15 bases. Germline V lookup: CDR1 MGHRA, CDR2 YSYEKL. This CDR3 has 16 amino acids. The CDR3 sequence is CASSQEYRAPATEAFF. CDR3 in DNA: TGCGCCAGCAGCCAAGAGTACAGGGCCCCCGCCACTGAAGCTTTCTTT.

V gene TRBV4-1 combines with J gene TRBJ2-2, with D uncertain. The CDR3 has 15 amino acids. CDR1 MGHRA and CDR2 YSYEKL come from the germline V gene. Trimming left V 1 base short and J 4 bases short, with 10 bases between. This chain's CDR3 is CASSQVLDPTGELFF. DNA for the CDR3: TGCGCCAGCAGCCAAGTGTTGGATCCCACCGGGGAGCTGTTTTTT.